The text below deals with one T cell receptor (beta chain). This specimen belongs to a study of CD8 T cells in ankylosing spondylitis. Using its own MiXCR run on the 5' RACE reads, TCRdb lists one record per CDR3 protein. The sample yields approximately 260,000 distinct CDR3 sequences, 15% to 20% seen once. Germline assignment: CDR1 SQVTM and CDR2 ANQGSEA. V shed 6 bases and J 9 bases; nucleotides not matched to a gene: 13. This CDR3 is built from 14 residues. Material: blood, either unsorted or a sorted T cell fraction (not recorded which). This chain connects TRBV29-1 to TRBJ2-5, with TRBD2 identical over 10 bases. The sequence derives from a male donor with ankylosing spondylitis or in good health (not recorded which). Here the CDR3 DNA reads TGCAGCGTGCTCGGACTAGCGGCAGCTAGGGCCCAGTACTTC. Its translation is CSVLGLAAARAQYF.